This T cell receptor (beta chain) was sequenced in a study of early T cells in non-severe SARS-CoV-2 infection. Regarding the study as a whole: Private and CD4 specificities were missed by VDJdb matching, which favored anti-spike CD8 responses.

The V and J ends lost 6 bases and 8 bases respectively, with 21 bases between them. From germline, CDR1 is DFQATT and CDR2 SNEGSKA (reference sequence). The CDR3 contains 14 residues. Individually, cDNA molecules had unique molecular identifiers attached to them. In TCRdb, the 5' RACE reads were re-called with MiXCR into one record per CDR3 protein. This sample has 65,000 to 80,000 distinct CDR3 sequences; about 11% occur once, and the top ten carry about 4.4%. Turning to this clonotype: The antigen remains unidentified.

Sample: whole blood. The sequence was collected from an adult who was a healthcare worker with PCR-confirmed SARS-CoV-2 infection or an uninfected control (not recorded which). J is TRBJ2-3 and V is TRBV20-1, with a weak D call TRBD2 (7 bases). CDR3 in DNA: TGCAGTGCCGCCTCAAGCGGGGTAGGGGGTACGCAGTATTTT. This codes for CSAASSGVGGTQYF.